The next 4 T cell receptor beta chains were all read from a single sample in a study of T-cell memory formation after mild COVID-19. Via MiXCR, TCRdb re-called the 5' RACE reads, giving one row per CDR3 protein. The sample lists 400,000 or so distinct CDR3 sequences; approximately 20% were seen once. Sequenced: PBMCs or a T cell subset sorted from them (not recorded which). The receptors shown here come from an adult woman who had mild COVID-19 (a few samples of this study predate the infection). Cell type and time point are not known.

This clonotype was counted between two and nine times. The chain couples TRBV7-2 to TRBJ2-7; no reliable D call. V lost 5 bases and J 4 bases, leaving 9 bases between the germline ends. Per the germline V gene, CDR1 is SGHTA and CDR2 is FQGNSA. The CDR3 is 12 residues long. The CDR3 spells CASSLPEYEQYF. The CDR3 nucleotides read TGTGCCAGCAGCCTTCCCGAGTACGAGCAGTACTTC.

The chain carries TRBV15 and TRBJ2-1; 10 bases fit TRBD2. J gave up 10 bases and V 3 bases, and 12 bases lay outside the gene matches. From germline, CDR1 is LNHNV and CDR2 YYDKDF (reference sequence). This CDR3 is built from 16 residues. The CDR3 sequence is CATSRSASGSSREQFF. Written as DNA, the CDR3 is TGTGCCACCAGCAGGTCGGCTAGCGGGAGTAGCAGGGAGCAGTTCTTC.

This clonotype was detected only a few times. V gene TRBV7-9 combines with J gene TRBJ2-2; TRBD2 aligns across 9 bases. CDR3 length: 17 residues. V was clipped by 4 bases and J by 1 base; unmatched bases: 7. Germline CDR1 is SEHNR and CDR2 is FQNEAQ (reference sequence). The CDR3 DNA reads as TGTGCCAGCAGCTCAGTACTAGCGGGCGAGAACACCGGGGAGCTGTTTTTT. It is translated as CASSSVLAGENTGELFF.

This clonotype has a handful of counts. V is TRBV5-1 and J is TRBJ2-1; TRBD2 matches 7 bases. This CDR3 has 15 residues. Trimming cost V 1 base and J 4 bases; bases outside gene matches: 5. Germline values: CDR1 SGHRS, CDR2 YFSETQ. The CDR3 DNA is TGCGCCAGCAGCTTGTCGCTAGCGGATTACAATGAGCAGTTCTTC. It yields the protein CASSLSLADYNEQFF.